A selection of T cell receptor beta chains follows, all from one sample in a study of memory CD4+ T cells and cytomegalovirus serostatus. Only in-frame clones appear in the TCRdb table, and some are missing; sequencing was by immunoSEQ multiplex PCR. Of over 40,000 clones in the sample, roughly four fifths were seen once. Source material: memory CD4+ T cells from blood. The receptors stem from an adult in good health and CMV-seronegative. Each CDR3 is given with its conserved first and last residue. D genes are given only for firm matches. Clone size is stated in some rows and not others, as once, few, many or a class when expanded.

v_call: TRBV9
clone_size: .
d_call: TRBD1
j_call: TRBJ1-6
cdr3_nt: TGTGCCAGCAGCCCAAAGACAGGGGTTAGTTCACCCCTCCACTTT
cdr3_aa: CASSPKTGVSSPLHF

v_call: TRBV19
clone_size: .
d_call: .
j_call: TRBJ1-2
cdr3_nt: TGTGCCAGTAATTCCAGGGCTAGAGGCTACACCTTC
cdr3_aa: CASNSRARGYTF

v_call: TRBV6-1
clone_size: .
d_call: .
j_call: TRBJ1-6
cdr3_nt: TGTGCCAGCACGGACTCCTATAATTCACCCCTCCACTTT
cdr3_aa: CASTDSYNSPLHF

v_call: TRBV2
clone_size: .
d_call: TRBD1
j_call: TRBJ2-1
cdr3_nt: TGTGCCAGCTGGAGACAGGGGGACGAGCAGTTCTTC
cdr3_aa: CASWRQGDEQFF

v_call: TRBV29-1
clone_size: .
d_call: TRBD1
j_call: TRBJ1-2
cdr3_nt: TGCAGCGTTCGTACAGGGGGGGAAGGCTACACCTTC
cdr3_aa: CSVRTGGEGYTF

v_call: TRBV6-4
clone_size: .
d_call: .
j_call: TRBJ1-1
cdr3_nt: TGTGCCAGCAGTGACAGGGCGGGGAACACTGAAGCTTTCTTT
cdr3_aa: CASSDRAGNTEAFF

v_call: TRBV6-1
clone_size: few
d_call: .
j_call: TRBJ2-1
cdr3_nt: TGTGCCAGCACCCCGGTCGACGGGGCGGGTAATGAGCAGTTCTTC
cdr3_aa: CASTPVDGAGNEQFF

v_call: TRBV6-6
clone_size: .
d_call: TRBD1
j_call: TRBJ1-1
cdr3_nt: TGTGCCAGCGGGGCTACAGGGGGCGGATTAGGAACTGAAGCTTTCTTT
cdr3_aa: CASGATGGGLGTEAFF

v_call: TRBV7-2
clone_size: .
d_call: .
j_call: TRBJ1-2
cdr3_nt: TGTGCCAGCAGCTTACTAGCGTCAGGGCCGGCTGGCGGCTACACCTTC
cdr3_aa: CASSLLASGPAGGYTF

v_call: TRBV5-1
clone_size: .
d_call: .
j_call: TRBJ1-1
cdr3_nt: TGCGCCAGCAGCTTGGACGGGCTTTCGGCTACTGAAGCTTTCTTT
cdr3_aa: CASSLDGLSATEAFF

v_call: TRBV18
clone_size: .
d_call: TRBD1
j_call: TRBJ2-7
cdr3_nt: TGTGCCAGCTCACCCGGGACAGGGACTGAGCAGTACTTC
cdr3_aa: CASSPGTGTEQYF

v_call: TRBV11-2
clone_size: .
d_call: TRBD1
j_call: TRBJ2-2
cdr3_nt: TGTGCCAGCAGCTTCCTGGGACAGGGTTTACCCGGGGAGCTGTTTTTT
cdr3_aa: CASSFLGQGLPGELFF

v_call: TRBV19
clone_size: .
d_call: .
j_call: TRBJ1-1
cdr3_nt: TGTGCCAGTAGTATAAAGCGGGGTGAAGCTTTCTTT
cdr3_aa: CASSIKRGEAFF

v_call: TRBV19
clone_size: .
d_call: TRBD1
j_call: TRBJ1-2
cdr3_nt: TGTGCCAGTTCCCGGGACAGGCTTGGCTACACCTTC
cdr3_aa: CASSRDRLGYTF

v_call: TRBV5-1
clone_size: .
d_call: TRBD2
j_call: TRBJ2-5
cdr3_nt: TGCGCCAGCAGCTTGGGTACATTCGGGGGGCAAGAGACCCAGTACTTC
cdr3_aa: CASSLGTFGGQETQYF

v_call: TRBV6-5
clone_size: .
d_call: .
j_call: TRBJ1-4
cdr3_nt: TGTGCCAGCCGTGAGGGGACCACTAATGAAAAACTGTTTTTT
cdr3_aa: CASREGTTNEKLFF

v_call: TRBV6-5
clone_size: .
d_call: TRBD2
j_call: TRBJ2-7
cdr3_nt: TGTGCCAGCATGGTATCGTCTAGCGGGGGATACGAGCAGTACTTC
cdr3_aa: CASMVSSSGGYEQYF

v_call: TRBV6-6
clone_size: .
d_call: TRBD1
j_call: TRBJ1-5
cdr3_nt: TGTGCCAGCAGTTTCCCGACAGGGATCAATCAGCCCCAGCATTTT
cdr3_aa: CASSFPTGINQPQHF

v_call: TRBV4-1
clone_size: .
d_call: .
j_call: TRBJ1-1
cdr3_nt: TGCGCCAGCAAAAGGGACACTGAAGCTTTCTTT
cdr3_aa: CASKRDTEAFF

v_call: TRBV5-1
clone_size: .
d_call: TRBD1
j_call: TRBJ2-7
cdr3_nt: TGCGCCAGCAGCTTGGCCCGGGACAGGGGGCACGAGCAGTACTTC
cdr3_aa: CASSLARDRGHEQYF

v_call: TRBV5-4
clone_size: .
d_call: .
j_call: TRBJ1-1
cdr3_nt: TGTGCCAGCAGCCAACAGGTTAACACTGAAGCTTTCTTT
cdr3_aa: CASSQQVNTEAFF

v_call: TRBV29-1
clone_size: .
d_call: .
j_call: TRBJ2-7
cdr3_nt: TGCAGCGTTCTTGCTGGACAACGGGAGTACTTC
cdr3_aa: CSVLAGQREYF

v_call: TRBV6-5
clone_size: few
d_call: TRBD1
j_call: TRBJ1-2
cdr3_nt: TGTGCCAGCAGCGGAACAGGGGGCAAGCACTATGGCTACACCTTC
cdr3_aa: CASSGTGGKHYGYTF

v_call: TRBV30
clone_size: .
d_call: .
j_call: TRBJ2-5
cdr3_nt: TGTGCCTGGAGTCAGAGGATCAGCCCAAGACAAGAGACCCAGTACTTC
cdr3_aa: CAWSQRISPRQETQYF

v_call: TRBV5-4
clone_size: .
d_call: .
j_call: TRBJ1-2
cdr3_nt: TGTGCCAGCAGTTCCGGGACATCGCGGCCTGGCTATGGCTACACCTTC
cdr3_aa: CASSSGTSRPGYGYTF

v_call: TRBV5-4
clone_size: .
d_call: TRBD2
j_call: TRBJ2-7
cdr3_nt: TGTGCCAGCAGCTTAAGCGGGGGGGCAGGCGAGCAGTACTTC
cdr3_aa: CASSLSGGAGEQYF

v_call: TRBV16
clone_size: .
d_call: .
j_call: TRBJ2-4
cdr3_nt: TGTGCCAGCAGCCAGGCCAAAAACATTCAGTACTTC
cdr3_aa: CASSQAKNIQYF

v_call: TRBV4-1
clone_size: .
d_call: .
j_call: TRBJ2-7
cdr3_nt: TGCGCCAGCAGCCCGCCGGACAGAACCTACGAGCAGTACTTC
cdr3_aa: CASSPPDRTYEQYF